This note documents a single TCR beta chain sequence. This CDR3 region has 15 residues. Between the trimmed V and J ends, which lost 2 bases and 4 bases, there was a span of 14 bases. Looked up from germline, CDR1 is MNHEY and CDR2 is SMNVEV (reference sequence). These data come from a study of blood T cell repertoires in COVID-19. Study-level information: T cells, B-cell-depleted T cells, or PBMCs provided the cDNA or gDNA that served as material.

Profiling relied on immunoSEQ multiplex PCR, and the TCRdb table lists in-frame clones only, not all of them. The repertoire holds 200,000 or so clones, with around 80% as singletons. The specimen was peripheral blood. The source is a woman in her sixties who had recovered from COVID-19. V and J are TRBV27 and TRBJ1-1; D call uncertain. The CDR3 sequence: CASSLSPGLSTEAFF. CDR3 DNA sequence: TGTGCCAGCAGTTTAAGTCCAGGACTATCCACTGAAGCTTTCTTT.